One T cell receptor (beta chain) is described in this entry. Its antigen is unknown. These data are taken from a study of T cells in localized non-small cell lung cancer. Findings of the study overall: Uninvolved neighboring lung showed the greatest T cell clonality, exceeding tumor. For the top 100 tumor clones, a median about 50 also appeared in adjacent lung.

Profiled with immunoSEQ multiplex PCR; TCRdb holds only in-frame clones, not every one. The repertoire holds about 1,400 clones, with around 20% as singletons. Germline values: CDR1 MGHDK, CDR2 SYGVNS. With 3 bases removed from V and 6 bases from J, the gap between germline ends came to 8 bases. CDR3 length: 13 amino acids. The clonotype originates from a male donor at least 60 years old with stage III squamous cell lung carcinoma. The source material was lung tumor tissue, sampled before any cancer treatment. This chain joins TRBV25-1 and TRBJ1-4; no firm D call. The CDR3: CASSDWVYEKLFF. The CDR3 nucleotides are TGTGCCAGCAGTGACTGGGTTTATGAAAAACTGTTTTTT.